The 6 T cell receptor beta chains reported below all come from one sample, sequenced in a study of blood T cell repertoires in COVID-19. Repertoires were generated with immunoSEQ multiplex PCR, while TCRdb's copy carries only in-frame clones and drops some. The table lists about 320,000 clones, approximately 90% of them singletons. The sample consisted of peripheral blood. The receptors shown here come from a woman in her 30s with COVID-19, enrolled during active disease.

The V call is TRBV2, the J call TRBJ2-3; 10 bases fit TRBD1. Germline loops: CDR1 SNHLY, CDR2 FYNNEI. The CDR3 covers 14 residues. J lost 3 bases, V lost 6 bases, and 3 bases had no gene match. The CDR3 coding sequence is TGTGCCAGCAGCGACAGGGGGCGGACAGATACGCAGTATTTT. Translation: CASSDRGRTDTQYF.

V gene TRBV9 combines with J gene TRBJ2-2; 9 bases fit TRBD2. The CDR3 is 15 amino acids. V shed 1 base and J 5 bases; nucleotides not matched to a gene: 3. The germline CDR1 and CDR2 sequences are SGDLS and YYNGEE. CDR3 amino acids: CASSVYSGGTGELFF. The CDR3 nucleotides read TGTGCCAGCAGCGTATACAGCGGGGGGACCGGGGAGCTGTTTTTT.

The chain couples TRBV7-2 to TRBJ1-2; possible D gene TRBD1, 5 bases. This CDR3 comprises 15 residues. Per germline, CDR1 SGHTA and CDR2 FQGNSA. V was clipped by 1 base and J by 5 bases, with 14 bases between them. The CDR3 DNA follows: TGTGCCAGCAGCTTAGATGGGTCAGGGTGGTATGGCTACACCTTC. Translated: CASSLDGSGWYGYTF.

The chain employs TRBV12-2 and TRBJ1-6; the table calls TRBD1, which could not be checked here. TRBV12-2 is noted as a pseudogene. The CDR3 loop spans 14 amino acids. Here the CDR3 reads CASRQFAYNSPLHF. The CDR3 DNA reads TGTGCAAGTCGCCAGTTTGCATATAATTCACCCCTCCACTTT.

CDR3 DNA sequence: TGTGCCATCAGTGCGGGAGGGGTAGGTGGAAACACCATATATTTT. It translates to CAISAGGVGGNTIYF. The chain links TRBV10-3 to TRBJ1-3, with a tentative D call TRBD1 (5 bases). The CDR3 consists of 15 residues. V lost 4 bases, J lost 3 bases, and 13 bases lay in between. CDR1 and CDR2 (germline): ENHRY, SYGVKD.

The V gene is TRBV7-8, the J gene TRBJ2-5; possibly TRBD2 for D (8 bases). V was shortened by 4 bases and J by 5 bases, with 17 bases between the two germline ends. Germline CDR1 is SGHVS and CDR2 is FQNEAQ. The CDR3 consists of 15 residues. In nucleotides, the CDR3 is TGTGCCAGCAGCTCCCGGGAGGGGGCGTCGGAGACCCAGTACTTC. Translating it yields CASSSREGASETQYF.